A single sample gave rise to the 15 T cell receptor beta chains below, sequenced in a study of patients and donors after allogeneic stem cell transplantation. One entry per CDR3 protein, called by TCRdb with MiXCR from the RT-PCR reads. The repertoire includes roughly 960,000 distinct CDR3 sequences, about a sixth of them detected once, and about 6% sits in the top ten. Sequencing was performed on blood, either unsorted or a sorted T cell fraction (not recorded which). The receptors were sampled from a human donor who was either an allogeneic HSCT recipient or a stem cell or donor lymphocyte infusion donor (not recorded which). It is not recorded whose cells these are; they may come from a transplant donor.

The chain couples TRBV21-1 to TRBJ2-5. TRBV21-1 is tagged as a pseudogene. The CDR3 sequence is 13 residues long. For the CDR3, the DNA is TGTGCCAGCAGCACTTGGTATAGTGGGACCCAGTACTTC. Translated: CASSTWYSGTQYF.

This clonotype has a handful of counts. The rearrangement joins TRBV4-1 to TRBJ1-1; 9 bases map to TRBD1. CDR3 length equals 17 residues. V was clipped by 3 bases and J by 1 base; unmatched bases: 9. Germline V CDR1 and CDR2: MGHRA, YSYEKL. The CDR3 sequence is CASSHRVPGQGNTEAFF. CDR3 DNA: TGCGCCAGCAGCCACAGAGTCCCGGGACAGGGGAACACTGAAGCTTTCTTT.

This clonotype turned up a few times. The chain has TRBV5-1 and TRBJ2-1; the match to TRBD2 covers 16 bases. The CDR3 totals 19 residues. V was pared by 4 bases and J by 1 base, with 8 bases of the junction left unmatched. Germline V gene data show CDR1 as SGHRS and CDR2 as YFSETQ. The CDR3 loop is CASSPGLAGGPLSYNEQFF. CDR3 in DNA: TGCGCCAGCAGCCCGGGACTAGCGGGAGGGCCGCTTTCCTACAATGAGCAGTTCTTC.

This clonotype was counted ten times or more. J is TRBJ2-1 and V is TRBV29-1; D possibly matches TRBD1 or TRBD2 (5 bases each). The ends were cut back, 2 bases at V and 8 bases at J, with 16 bases in the middle. Germline V gene sequence: CDR1 SQVTM, CDR2 ANQGSEA. The CDR3 is made up of 14 amino acids. DNA for the CDR3: TGCAGCGTTGAAACCCCGGAGAGGGGACATGAGCAGTTCTTC. Translated: CSVETPERGHEQFF.

This clonotype turned up a few times. This chain connects TRBV12-3 or TRBV12-4 to TRBJ2-3; D gene uncertain. The ends were cut back, 6 bases at V and 5 bases at J, with 15 bases in the middle. This CDR3 has 14 amino acids. The CDR3 region is CASSLSRAQDTQYF. The CDR3 DNA reads TGTGCCAGCAGCCTTTCACGAGCACAAGATACGCAGTATTTT.

This chain links TRBV6-2 or TRBV6-3 with TRBJ2-5; D is ambiguous. Trimming shortened V by 6 bases and J by 5 bases, and 19 bases separated the two germline ends. Germline V gene lookup returns CDR1 MNHEY and CDR2 SVGEGT. CDR3 length: 15 residues. CDR3 loop: CASRPTSKRIETQYF. The CDR3 DNA is TGTGCCAGCAGACCGACCTCAAAACGGATCGAGACCCAGTACTTC.

This clonotype came up a few times. V is TRBV20-1 and J is TRBJ2-2; 15 nucleotides line up with TRBD2. Germline assignment: CDR1 DFQATT and CDR2 SNEGSKA (reference sequence). This CDR3 comprises 15 residues. The junction had 3 bases not matched to a gene; V was cut back by 4 bases and J by 6 bases. Written as DNA, the CDR3 is TGCAGTGCTACGGGACTAGCGGGAGGACCCGGGGAGCTGTTTTTT. Protein: CSATGLAGGPGELFF.

This clonotype was seen only a few times. The chain is built from TRBV10-3 and TRBJ2-5; a weak D match, TRBD1 (6 bases). Germline V lookup: CDR1 ENHRY, CDR2 SYGVKD. Trimming left V 10 bases short and J 2 bases short, with 20 bases between. The CDR3 consists of 15 residues. CDR3 in DNA: TGTGCCAGTCTCGGTACAGGGCGAACGCAAGAGACCCAGTACTTC. The encoded protein is CASLGTGRTQETQYF.

This clonotype has just a few counts. This chain joins TRBV5-1 and TRBJ1-2; the D gene is possibly TRBD1 (5 bases). Germline V gene sequence: CDR1 SGHRS, CDR2 YFSETQ. The CDR3 spans 17 residues. The V and J ends lost 0 bases and 1 base respectively, with 16 bases between them. CDR3 bases: TGCGCCAGCAGCTTGGCGAGATCAGGGCACGTTAACTATGGCTACACCTTC. Its translation is CASSLARSGHVNYGYTF.

The chain employs TRBV7-9 and TRBJ1-1, with D hard to call. The germline V gene encodes CDR1 SEHNR and CDR2 FQNEAQ (reference sequence). This CDR3 is built from 12 residues. Deletions cut 1 base from V and 6 bases from J, with 6 bases between. CDR3 nucleotides: TGTGCCAGCAGCTTAGTTGTTGCTGAAGCTTTCTTT. It translates to CASSLVVAEAFF.

This clonotype was seen a handful of times. The chain has TRBV30 and TRBJ2-4, with no clear D. CDR1 is GTSNPN, CDR2 SVGIG, per germline (reference sequence). This CDR3 region has 14 residues. V was shortened by 3 bases and J by 2 bases, with 11 bases between the two germline ends. CDR3 bases: TGTGCCTGGAGCGCGCCTTGGCCCAAAAACATTCAGTACTTC. Its translation: CAWSAPWPKNIQYF.

This clonotype was seen only a few times. V usage is TRBV9 and J usage is TRBJ2-1; TRBD2 aligns across 11 bases. Germline-derived CDR1 and CDR2 are SGDLS and YYNGEE. V gave up 4 bases and J gave up 5 bases; unmatched junction bases: 5. The CDR3 runs 15 residues. CDR3 nucleotides: TGTGCCAGCAGCTTCGGACTAGCGGGCAACAATGAGCAGTTCTTC. Its protein product is CASSFGLAGNNEQFF.

About this clonotype: The junction and the germline gene differ at one end; a read error may be behind it. The gene calls are TRBV7-7 and TRBJ2-2; 8 positions match TRBD1. Germline V lookup: CDR1 SSHAT, CDR2 FNYEAQ (reference sequence). The length of the CDR3 is 15 residues. The CDR3 protein is CASSSYDRGTGELFF. The DNA of the CDR3 is TGTGCTAGCAGCTCCTACGACAGGGGCACCGGGGAGCTGTTTTTT.

In its sample, this clonotype was seen a few times. The chain combines TRBV5-1 with TRBJ2-5; 8 positions match TRBD2. Germline loops: CDR1 SGHRS, CDR2 YFSETQ. The CDR3 runs 13 residues. With V trimmed by 2 bases and J by 4 bases, 1 base remained unmatched. CDR3 sequence (DNA): TGCGCCAGCAGCTTTACTAGCGGAGAGACCCAGTACTTC. This sequence encodes CASSFTSGETQYF.

The chain recombines TRBV12-3 or TRBV12-4 with TRBJ1-5, with a weak D call TRBD1 (5 bases). V was trimmed by 6 bases and J by 1 base, leaving 13 bases between them. This CDR3 region has 15 residues. As DNA, the CDR3 is TGTGCCAGCAGCCTCCGGGACTACAGCAATCAGCCCCAGCATTTT. Encoded protein: CASSLRDYSNQPQHF.